This T cell receptor beta chain was observed in a study of cytomegalovirus exposure and HLA in healthy donors. PCR involved 60 Vbeta and 13 Jbeta primers. TCRdb's copy holds only in-frame clones and misses some; the assay was immunoSEQ multiplex PCR. This table holds about 120,000 clones, about 11% found once. Study conclusions and caveats: CMV serostatus was the only recorded immune exposure for donors. Reported findings show TCR beta sequences accurately forecast HLA-A and HLA-B alleles in most subjects. It was approximately 160 TCR beta chains that were listed as cytomegalovirus-associated.

Comments on this clone: Its antigen remains unidentified.

This clonotype was obtained from a woman aged 18-35 years in good health and CMV-seropositive. Sequencing was performed on PBMCs.

In DNA form, the CDR3 reads TGTGCCAGCAGCTCGTGGGACAACTCCTACGAGCAGTACTTC. Its translation: CASSSWDNSYEQYF. The genes are TRBV13 and TRBJ2-7; tentative D call: TRBD1 (6 bases). Germline V CDR1 and CDR2: PRHDT, FYEKMQ (reference sequence). The CDR3 loop spans 14 amino acids. V lost 4 bases and J lost 0, with 10 bases in between.